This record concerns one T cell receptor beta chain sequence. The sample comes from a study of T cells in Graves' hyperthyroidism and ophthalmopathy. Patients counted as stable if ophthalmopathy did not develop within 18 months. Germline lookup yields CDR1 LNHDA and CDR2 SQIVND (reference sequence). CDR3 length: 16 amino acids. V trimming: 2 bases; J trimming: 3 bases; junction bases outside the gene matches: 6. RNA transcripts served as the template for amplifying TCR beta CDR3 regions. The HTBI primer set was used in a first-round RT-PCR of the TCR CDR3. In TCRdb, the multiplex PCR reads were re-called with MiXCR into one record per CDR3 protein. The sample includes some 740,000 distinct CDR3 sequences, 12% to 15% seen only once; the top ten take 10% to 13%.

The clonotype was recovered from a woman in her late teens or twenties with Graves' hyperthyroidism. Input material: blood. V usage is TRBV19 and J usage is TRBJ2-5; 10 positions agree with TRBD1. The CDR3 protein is CASSILSGTGEETQYF. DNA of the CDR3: TGTGCCAGTAGTATACTCTCCGGGACAGGGGAAGAGACCCAGTACTTC.